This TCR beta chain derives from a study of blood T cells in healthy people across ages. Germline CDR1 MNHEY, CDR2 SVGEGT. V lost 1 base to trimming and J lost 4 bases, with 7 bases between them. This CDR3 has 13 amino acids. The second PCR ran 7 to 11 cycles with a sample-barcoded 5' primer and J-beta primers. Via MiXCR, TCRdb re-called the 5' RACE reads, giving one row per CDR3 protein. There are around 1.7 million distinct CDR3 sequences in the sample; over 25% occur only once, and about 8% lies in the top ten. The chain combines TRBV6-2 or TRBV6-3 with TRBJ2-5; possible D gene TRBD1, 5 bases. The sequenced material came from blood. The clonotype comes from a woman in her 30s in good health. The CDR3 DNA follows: TGTGCCAGCAGTTACTACGACAGAGAGACCCAGTACTTC. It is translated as CASSYYDRETQYF.